This record concerns one T cell receptor (beta chain) sequence. Its matching antigen is unknown. The data are from a study of beta chain features in type 1 diabetes. The study reverse transcribed the entire isolated RNA, so it sequenced expressed TCRB transcripts. The data were produced by immunoSEQ multiplex PCR, yet TCRdb's version contains in-frame clones alone and is incomplete. The repertoire includes roughly 220,000 clones, under 20% of them detected once, and more than 0.075% sits in the top ten. Points from the study as a whole: There was a moderate but significant shortening of TCRB CDR3s in all four CD4+ subsets of Type 1 diabetes patients. It was among patients, rather than healthy donors, that naive, central memory and Treg TCRB repertoires appeared more similar.

Trimming took 3 bases from V and 2 from J; bases not matched to a gene: 6. The CDR3 has 15 amino acids. CDR1 is KGHSH and CDR2 is LQKENI in the germline V gene. The J gene is TRBJ2-5, the V gene TRBV18, with 7 nucleotides matching TRBD1. Sequencing was carried out using naive CD4+ T cells from blood. This TCR derives from a man younger than 45 with type 1 diabetes. CDR3 residues: CASSPPGTAQETQYF. CDR3 coding DNA: TGTGCCAGCTCACCTCCCGGGACAGCTCAAGAGACCCAGTACTTC.